The 6 T cell receptor beta chains below were found in one sample sequenced in a study of blood T cell repertoires in COVID-19. Data came from immunoSEQ multiplex PCR; TCRdb stores just in-frame clones and leaves some out. The data contain 60,000 or so clones, around 85% of them singletons. Material: peripheral blood. Receptor source: a woman in her 70s with active COVID-19.

DNA of the CDR3: TGTGCCAGCAGCCAAGAACCGGGAGGAGGTGAAAAACTGTTTTTT. Protein sequence: CASSQEPGGGEKLFF. The chain uses TRBV3-1 (or the pseudogene TRBV3-2) and TRBJ1-4; the D is unclear. Germline lookup yields CDR1 LGHDT and CDR2 YNNKEL (reference sequence). Trimming pared 0 bases from V and 7 bases from J, leaving 12 bases between. CDR3 size: 15 residues.

The V call is TRBV28, the J call TRBJ2-5, with D possibly TRBD1 on 6 matching bases. CDR3 length equals 13 residues. V lost 5 bases and J 3 bases, leaving 10 bases between the germline ends. Germline values: CDR1 MDHEN, CDR2 SYDVKM. Here the CDR3 DNA reads TGTGCCAGCAGTCCTCAGGGGAAAGAGACCCAGTACTTC. Encoded protein: CASSPQGKETQYF.

The chain is built from TRBV9 and TRBJ1-2; 7 nucleotides match TRBD1. This CDR3 contains 14 residues. The V segment lost 4 bases and the J segment 4 bases; nucleotides outside the gene matches: 7. Germline CDR1 and CDR2: SGDLS and YYNGEE. This chain's CDR3 is CASSPRDSSYGYTF. In DNA, the CDR3 is TGTGCCAGCAGCCCCCGGGACAGCAGCTATGGCTACACCTTC.

The CDR3 DNA sequence: TGTGCCAGTAGTATAGCTCGGGGGGCCACTAGCACAGATACGCAGTATTTT. This encodes CASSIARGATSTDTQYF. The V and J genes are TRBV19 and TRBJ2-3, with D tentatively TRBD2 (7 bases). The germline V gene encodes CDR1 LNHDA and CDR2 SQIVND (reference sequence). Trimming shortened V by 1 base and J by 0 bases, and 14 bases separated the two germline ends. This CDR3 comprises 17 residues.

The chain recombines TRBV19 with TRBJ2-1, with 13 nucleotides matching TRBD2. There are 16 residues in the CDR3. Germline loops: CDR1 LNHDA, CDR2 SQIVND (reference sequence). V shed 4 bases, J shed 8 bases, and the junction held 8 bases outside the gene matches. The CDR3 bases are TGTGCCAGTAGTACACTAGCGGGAGGGCCTATTGATGAGCAGTTCTTC. Translated, it gives CASSTLAGGPIDEQFF. Supplemented by reference TRBV19 and TRBJ2-1, the full variable domain reads DGGITQSPKYLFRKEGQNVTLSCEQNLNHDAMYWYRQDPGQGLRLIYYSQIVNDFQKGDIAEGYSVSREKKESFPLTVTSAQKNPTAFYLCASSTLAGGPIDEQFFGPGTRLTVL.

This clone was counted once. The V and J genes are TRBV18 and TRBJ2-7, with TRBD1 matching 10 bases. Germline values: CDR1 KGHSH, CDR2 LQKENI. This CDR3 spans 18 amino acids. V gave up 1 base and J gave up 3 bases; unmatched junction bases: 12. CDR3 in DNA: TGTGCCAGCTCACCACGATCAGGAGTGCGGGACAGGGGCTACGAGCAGTACTTC. It encodes CASSPRSGVRDRGYEQYF.